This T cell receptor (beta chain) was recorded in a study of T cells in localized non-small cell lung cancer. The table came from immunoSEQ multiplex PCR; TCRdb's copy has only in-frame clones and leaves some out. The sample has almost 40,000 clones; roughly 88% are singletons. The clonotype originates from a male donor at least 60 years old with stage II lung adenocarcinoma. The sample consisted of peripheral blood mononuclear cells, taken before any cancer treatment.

DNA for the CDR3: TGTGCCAGCGGGGAGGACTATGGCTACACCTTC. It yields the protein CASGEDYGYTF. The chain recombines TRBV5-6 with TRBJ1-2; no reliable D call. CDR3 length equals 11 residues. Germline CDR1 SGHDT, CDR2 YYEEEE. V lost 7 bases, J lost 3 bases, and 7 bases lay in between. Based on the CDR3 plus reference TRBV5-6 and TRBJ1-2, the full variable domain is DAGVTQSPTHLIKTRGQQVTLRCSPKSGHDTVSWYQQALGQGPQFIFQYYEEEERQRGNFPDRFSGHQFPNYSSELNVNALLLGDSALYLCASGEDYGYTFGSGTRLTVV.